Reported below is one T cell receptor beta chain. Its antigen is unidentified. The CDR3 sequence is 14 residues long. CDR1 and CDR2 from the germline V gene are MDHEN and SYDVKM. The junction had 4 bases not matched to a gene; V was cut back by 2 bases and J by 7 bases. These data originate in a study of cytomegalovirus exposure and HLA in healthy donors. Study-wide findings and caveats: Accurate prediction of most subjects' HLA-A and HLA-B alleles from TCR beta sequences was reported. As immune exposure information, only CMV serostatus was available. It was taken for granted in presence/absence analyses that sequencing depth across donors was roughly uniform. Reports credit the classifier with highly specific, highly sensitive diagnosis of cytomegalovirus status.

13 Jbeta primers and 60 Vbeta primers were used for the PCR. Produced via immunoSEQ multiplex PCR; TCRdb's table is partial and in-frame only. The sample includes about 150,000 clones, about four fifths of them seen just once. The sequence was collected from a man between 18 and 29 years old in good health and CMV-seronegative. V and J are TRBV28 and TRBJ1-5; 8 bases agree with TRBD1. Sequenced: PBMCs. For the CDR3, the DNA is TGTGCCAGCAGTTTACCAGGGGGCAGCCAGCCCCAGCATTTT. Amino acid sequence: CASSLPGGSQPQHF. Supplemented by reference TRBV28 and TRBJ1-5, the full variable domain reads DVKVTQSSRYLVKRTGEKVFLECVQDMDHENMFWYRQDPGLGLRLIYFSYDVKMKEKGDIPEGYSVSREKKERFSLILESASTNQTSMYLCASSLPGGSQPQHFGDGTRLSIL.